Listed here are 15 T cell receptor beta chains from one sample, sequenced in a study of blood T cell repertoires in COVID-19. Data came from immunoSEQ multiplex PCR; TCRdb stores just in-frame clones and leaves some out. The data show a few hundred thousand clones, more than 85% seen once. The material sequenced was peripheral blood. The origin of the receptors is a woman between 65 and 79 years old with active or convalescent COVID-19.

This clone was recorded once. The chain has TRBV3-1 (or the pseudogene TRBV3-2) and TRBJ2-3, with 8 nucleotides matching TRBD2. The CDR3 length is 14 residues. CDR1 LGHDT and CDR2 YNNKEL come from the germline V gene (reference sequence). With 6 bases clipped from V and 2 bases from J, the junction kept 4 bases outside the gene matches. The DNA of the CDR3 is TGTGCCAGCAGTTCCGGGGGGGCCACAGATACGCAGTATTTT. Encoded protein: CASSSGGATDTQYF.

The chain combines TRBV9 with TRBJ1-1; weak D call: TRBD1 (5 bases). Germline CDR1 is SGDLS and CDR2 is YYNGEE. The length of the CDR3 is 12 residues. V gave up 0 bases and J gave up 11 bases, with 11 bases separating them. The CDR3 loop is CASSVEAGWAFF. The DNA of the CDR3 is TGTGCCAGCAGCGTAGAGGCAGGGTGGGCTTTCTTT.

The chain has TRBV10-2 and TRBJ2-5, with a tentative D call TRBD1 (6 bases). The germline V and J ends were trimmed by 8 bases and 4 bases, with 11 bases remaining between them. Germline V CDR1 and CDR2: WSHSY, SAAADI. The CDR3 sequence is 12 residues long. CDR3 protein: CASEGDRETQYF. The CDR3 coding sequence is TGCGCCAGCGAGGGGGATCGAGAGACCCAGTACTTC.

CDR3 in amino acids: CASSLATRVNGYTF. The CDR3 DNA reads as TGTGCCAGCAGCTTAGCGACTAGAGTGAATGGCTACACCTTC. The J gene is TRBJ1-2, the V gene TRBV7-2; D gene uncertain. Germline V gene lookup returns CDR1 SGHTA and CDR2 FQGNSA. This CDR3 has 14 amino acids. V shed 0 bases and J shed 6 bases, with 11 bases lying between them.

This chain links TRBV9 with TRBJ1-2, with 7 bases fitting TRBD1. The CDR3 spans 15 residues. V lost 3 bases, J lost 4 bases, and 9 bases stayed unmatched. CDR1 and CDR2 from the germline V gene are SGDLS and YYNGEE. The CDR3 is CASSGRQGLGYGYTF. The CDR3 coding sequence is TGTGCCAGCAGCGGAAGACAGGGTCTTGGCTATGGCTACACCTTC. Variable domain in full (rest from reference TRBV9 and TRBJ1-2): DSGVTQTPKHLITATGQRVTLRCSPRSGDLSVYWYQQSLDQGLQFLIQYYNGEERAKGNILERFSAQQFPDLHSELNLSSLELGDSALYFCASSGRQGLGYGYTFGSGTRLTVV.

The V call is TRBV3-1 (or the pseudogene TRBV3-2), the J call TRBJ1-1; D unresolved. This CDR3 spans 14 amino acids. Germline values: CDR1 LGHDT, CDR2 YNNKEL (reference sequence). V was shortened by 0 bases and J by 5 bases, with 10 bases between the two germline ends. This chain's CDR3 is CASSQETQATEAFF. As DNA, the CDR3 is TGTGCCAGCAGCCAAGAGACCCAAGCGACTGAAGCTTTCTTT.

On this clone: This sample also contains other DNA sequences that code for the same CDR3. CDR3: CASSQGPNTEAFF. CDR3 bases: TGTGCCAGCAGCCAGGGGCCCAACACTGAAGCTTTCTTT. V and J are TRBV7-9 and TRBJ1-1; D perhaps matches TRBD1 (6 bases). This CDR3 spans 13 amino acids. V lost 5 bases to trimming and J lost 2 bases, with 9 bases between them. Per the germline V gene, CDR1 is SEHNR and CDR2 is FQNEAQ (reference sequence). The whole variable domain, remainder taken from reference TRBV7-9 and TRBJ1-1, is DTGVSQNPRHKITKRGQNVTFRCDPISEHNRLYWYRQTLGQGPEFLTYFQNEAQLEKSRLLSDRFSAERPKGSFSTLEIQRTEQGDSAMYLCASSQGPNTEAFFGQGTRLTVV.

V and J are TRBV6-2 or TRBV6-3 and TRBJ1-1; D is undetermined. V was clipped by 2 bases and J by 1 base, with 5 bases between them. Germline CDR1 reads MNHEY; CDR2 reads SVGEGT. The CDR3 covers 13 residues. The chain's CDR3 is CASSYVQNTEAFF. DNA for the CDR3: TGTGCCAGCAGTTACGTCCAGAACACTGAAGCTTTCTTT.

V gene TRBV24-1 combines with J gene TRBJ1-5; D is possibly TRBD1 (5 bases). Between the trimmed V and J ends, which lost 6 bases and 0 bases, there was a span of 8 bases. The CDR3 totals 14 residues. Per the germline V gene, CDR1 is KGHDR and CDR2 is SFDVKD. In DNA form, the CDR3 reads TGTGCCACCAGTAAGACAGCTAGCAATCAGCCCCAGCATTTT. This codes for CATSKTASNQPQHF.

The chain joins TRBV14 to TRBJ1-2; possibly TRBD1 for D (5 bases). V shed 2 bases and J shed 8 bases, with 15 bases lying between them. The CDR3 spans 14 residues. Germline loops: CDR1 SGHDN, CDR2 FVKESK. In DNA form, the CDR3 reads TGTGCCAGCAGCCAATTAGGACAAAACGACGGCTACACCTTC. It codes for CASSQLGQNDGYTF. The variable domain in full, completed from reference TRBV14 and TRBJ1-2, reads EAGVTQFPSHSVIEKGQTVTLRCDPISGHDNLYWYRRVMGKEIKFLLHFVKESKQDESGMPNNRFLAERTGGTYSTLKVQPAELEDSGVYFCASSQLGQNDGYTFGSGTRLTVV.

This rearrangement joins TRBV3-1 (or the pseudogene TRBV3-2) to TRBJ2-1, with a possible D match to TRBD2 (6 bases). CDR1 LGHDT and CDR2 YNNKEL come from the germline V gene (reference sequence). V lost 0 bases and J lost 2, with 17 bases in between. The CDR3 spans 18 residues. The CDR3 DNA follows: TGTGCCAGCAGCCAAGATATTCAACCCCGGGGGACCTACAATGAGCAGTTCTTC. As protein: CASSQDIQPRGTYNEQFF.

The CDR3 DNA reads as TGTGCCAGCAGTTCCCCAGGGAGGGGTCGGGGCAATGATGGCTACACCTTC. Translation: CASSSPGRGRGNDGYTF. V is TRBV27 and J is TRBJ1-2, with D possibly matching TRBD1 (5 bases). CDR1 and CDR2 (germline): MNHEY, SMNVEV (reference sequence). V was pared by 4 bases and J by 6 bases, with 24 bases between. This CDR3 has 17 amino acids.

Only one count was recorded for this clone. The chain uses TRBV25-1 and TRBJ1-5; D remains unclear. Germline loops: CDR1 MGHDK, CDR2 SYGVNS. The CDR3 spans 12 residues. The V gene lost 8 bases and the J gene lost 0 bases, with 5 bases spanning the gap. CDR3 residues: CASSYSNQPQHF. The CDR3 DNA sequence: TGTGCCAGCTCGTATAGCAATCAGCCCCAGCATTTT.

This sequence joins TRBV25-1 and TRBJ1-1; perhaps TRBD1 as D (6 bases). V gave up 3 bases and J gave up 0 bases, with 11 bases separating them. CDR3 length equals 15 residues. Germline CDR1 is MGHDK and CDR2 is SYGVNS. CDR3 DNA: TGTGCCAGCAGTGATCGGGGGGGCTTGAACACTGAAGCTTTCTTT. It codes for CASSDRGGLNTEAFF.

The chain links TRBV10-1 to TRBJ1-1; TRBD1 aligns across 11 bases. V lost 0 bases and J lost 3; bases outside the gene matches: 3. The CDR3 has 16 amino acids. Germline CDR1 reads WNHNN; CDR2 reads SYGVQD (reference sequence). The CDR3 sequence: CASSESDRGPYTEAFF. The CDR3 coding sequence is TGCGCCAGCAGTGAGTCGGACAGGGGGCCGTACACTGAAGCTTTCTTT.